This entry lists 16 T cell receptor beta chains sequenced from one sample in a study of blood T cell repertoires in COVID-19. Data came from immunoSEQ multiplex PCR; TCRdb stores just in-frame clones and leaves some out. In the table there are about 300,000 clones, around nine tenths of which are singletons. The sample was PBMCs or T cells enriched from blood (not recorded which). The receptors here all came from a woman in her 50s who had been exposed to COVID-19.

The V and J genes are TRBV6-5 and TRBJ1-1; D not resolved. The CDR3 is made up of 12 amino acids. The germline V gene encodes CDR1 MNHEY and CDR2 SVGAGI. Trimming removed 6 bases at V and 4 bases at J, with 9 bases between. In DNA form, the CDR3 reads TGTGCCAGCAGCGGGGTGGGCACTGAAGCTTTCTTT. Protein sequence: CASSGVGTEAFF.

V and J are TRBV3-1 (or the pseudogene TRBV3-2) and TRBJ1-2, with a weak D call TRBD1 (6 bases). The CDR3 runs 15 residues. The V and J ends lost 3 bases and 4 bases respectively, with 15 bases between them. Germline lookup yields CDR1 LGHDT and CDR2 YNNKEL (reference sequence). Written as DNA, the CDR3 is TGTGCCAGCAGCCAGGGGGCCGGTTCCCTCTATGGCTACACCTTC. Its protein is CASSQGAGSLYGYTF.

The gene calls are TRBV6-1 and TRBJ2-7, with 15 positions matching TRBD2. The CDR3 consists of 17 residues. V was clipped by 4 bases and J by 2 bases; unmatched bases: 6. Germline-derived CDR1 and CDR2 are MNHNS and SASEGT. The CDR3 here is CASSVGLAGGSAYEQYF. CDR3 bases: TGTGCCAGCAGTGTAGGACTAGCGGGAGGGAGTGCCTACGAGCAGTACTTC.

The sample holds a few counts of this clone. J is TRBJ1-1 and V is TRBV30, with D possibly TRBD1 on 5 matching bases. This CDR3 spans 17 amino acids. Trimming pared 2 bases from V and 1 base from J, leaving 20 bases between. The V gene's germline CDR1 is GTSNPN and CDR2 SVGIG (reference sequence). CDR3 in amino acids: CAWSLFQGFSANTEAFF. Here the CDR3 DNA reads TGTGCCTGGAGTCTTTTTCAGGGCTTTTCAGCGAACACTGAAGCTTTCTTT.

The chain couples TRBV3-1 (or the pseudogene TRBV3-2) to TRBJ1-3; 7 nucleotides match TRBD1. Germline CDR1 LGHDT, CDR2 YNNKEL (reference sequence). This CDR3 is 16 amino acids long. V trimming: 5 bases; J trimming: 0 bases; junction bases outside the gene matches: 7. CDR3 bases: TGTGCCAGCAGCTCCCGGACAGGCCCCTCTGGAAACACCATATATTTT. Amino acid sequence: CASSSRTGPSGNTIYF.

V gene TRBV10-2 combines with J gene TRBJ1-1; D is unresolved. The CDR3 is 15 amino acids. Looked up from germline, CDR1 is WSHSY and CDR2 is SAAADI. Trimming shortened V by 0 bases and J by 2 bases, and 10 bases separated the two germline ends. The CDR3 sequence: CASSESGFGNTEAFF. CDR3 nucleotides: TGCGCCAGCAGTGAGTCCGGGTTCGGTAACACTGAAGCTTTCTTT.

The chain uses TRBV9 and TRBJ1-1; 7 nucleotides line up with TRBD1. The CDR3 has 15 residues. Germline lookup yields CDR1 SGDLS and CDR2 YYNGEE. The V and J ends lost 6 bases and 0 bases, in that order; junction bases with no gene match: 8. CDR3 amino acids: CASNRGLGVNTEAFF. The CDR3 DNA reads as TGTGCCAGCAACAGGGGACTAGGGGTGAACACTGAAGCTTTCTTT.

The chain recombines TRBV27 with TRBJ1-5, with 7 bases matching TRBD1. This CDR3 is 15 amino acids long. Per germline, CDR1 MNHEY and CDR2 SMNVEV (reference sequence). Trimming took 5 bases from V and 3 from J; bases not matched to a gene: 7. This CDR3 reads CASSGQDGVNQPQHF. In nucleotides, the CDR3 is TGTGCCAGCAGTGGACAGGACGGCGTCAATCAGCCCCAGCATTTT.

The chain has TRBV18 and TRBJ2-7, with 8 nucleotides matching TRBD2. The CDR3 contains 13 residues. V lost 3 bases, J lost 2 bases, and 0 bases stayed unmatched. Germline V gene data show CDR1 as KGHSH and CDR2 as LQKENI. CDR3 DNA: TGTGCCAGCTCACCGGGACTAGCCTACGAGCAGTACTTC. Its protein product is CASSPGLAYEQYF.

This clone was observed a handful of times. As DNA, the CDR3 is TGTGCCAGCAGTCCACCGGGGACAGGGGGCGTCTACGAGCAGTACTTC. Residues: CASSPPGTGGVYEQYF. This chain uses TRBV28 with TRBJ2-7, with 12 nucleotides matching TRBD1. The CDR3 is 16 amino acids. With V trimmed by 5 bases and J by 3 bases, 8 bases remained unmatched. Germline V gene lookup returns CDR1 MDHEN and CDR2 SYDVKM.

CDR3 loop: CASRPEQGAEAFF. CDR3 nucleotide sequence: TGTGCTAGTCGGCCGGAGCAGGGGGCCGAAGCTTTCTTT. V and J are TRBV12-5 and TRBJ1-1; TRBD1 matches 8 bases. Germline V gene data show CDR1 as LGHNT and CDR2 as FRNRAP. The length of the CDR3 is 13 residues. J was trimmed by 8 bases and V by 8 bases; bases with no gene match: 10.

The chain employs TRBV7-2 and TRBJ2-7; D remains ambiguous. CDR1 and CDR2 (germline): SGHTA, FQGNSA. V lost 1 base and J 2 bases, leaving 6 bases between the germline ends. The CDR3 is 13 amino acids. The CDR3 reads CASSLVSAYEQYF. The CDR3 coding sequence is TGTGCCAGCAGCTTAGTTTCGGCCTACGAGCAGTACTTC.

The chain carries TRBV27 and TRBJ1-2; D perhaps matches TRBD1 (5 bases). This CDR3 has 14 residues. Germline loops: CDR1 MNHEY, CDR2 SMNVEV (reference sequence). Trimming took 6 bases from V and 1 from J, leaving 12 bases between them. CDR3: CASRKPGLNYGYTF. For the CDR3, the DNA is TGTGCCAGCAGGAAACCAGGGCTTAACTATGGCTACACCTTC.

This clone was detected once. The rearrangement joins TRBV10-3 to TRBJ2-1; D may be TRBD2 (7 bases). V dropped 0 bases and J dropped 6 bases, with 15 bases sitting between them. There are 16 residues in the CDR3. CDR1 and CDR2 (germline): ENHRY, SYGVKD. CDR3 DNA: TGTGCCATCAGTGAGTCGCTGGGGGGGGCCATCAATGAGCAGTTCTTC. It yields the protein CAISESLGGAINEQFF.

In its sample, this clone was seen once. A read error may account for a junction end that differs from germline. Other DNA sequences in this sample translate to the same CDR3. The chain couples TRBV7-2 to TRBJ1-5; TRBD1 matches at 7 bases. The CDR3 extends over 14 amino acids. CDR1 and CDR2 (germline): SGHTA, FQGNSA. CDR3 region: CASSLGQGNQPQHF. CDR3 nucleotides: TGTGCCAGCAGCTTAGGACAGGGCAACCAGCCCCAGCATTTT. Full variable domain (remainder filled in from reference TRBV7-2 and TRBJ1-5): GAGVSQSPSNKVTEKGKDVELRCDPISGHTALYWYRQSLGQGLEFLIYFQGNSAPDKSGLPSDRFSAERTGGSVSTLTIQRTQQEDSAVYLCASSLGQGNQPQHFGDGTRLSIL.

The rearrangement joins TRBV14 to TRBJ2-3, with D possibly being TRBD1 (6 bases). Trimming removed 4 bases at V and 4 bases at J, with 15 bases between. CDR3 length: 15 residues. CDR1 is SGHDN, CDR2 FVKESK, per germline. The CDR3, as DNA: TGTGCCAGCAGCCCACGAGACAGGAGCGCAGATACGCAGTATTTT. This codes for CASSPRDRSADTQYF.